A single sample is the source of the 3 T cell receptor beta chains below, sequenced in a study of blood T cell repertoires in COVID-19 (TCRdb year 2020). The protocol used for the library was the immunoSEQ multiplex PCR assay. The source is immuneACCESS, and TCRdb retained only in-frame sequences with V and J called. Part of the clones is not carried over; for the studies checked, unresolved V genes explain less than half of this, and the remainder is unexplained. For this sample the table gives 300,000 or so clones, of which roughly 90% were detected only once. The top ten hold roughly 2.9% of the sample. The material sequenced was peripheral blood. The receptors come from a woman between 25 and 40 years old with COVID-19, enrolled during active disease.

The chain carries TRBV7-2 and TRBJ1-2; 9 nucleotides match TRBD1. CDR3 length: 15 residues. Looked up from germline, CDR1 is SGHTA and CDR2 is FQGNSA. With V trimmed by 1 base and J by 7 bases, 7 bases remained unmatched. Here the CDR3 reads CASSLENRGPRGYTF. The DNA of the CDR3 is TGTGCCAGCAGCTTAGAGAACAGGGGGCCTCGTGGCTACACCTTC. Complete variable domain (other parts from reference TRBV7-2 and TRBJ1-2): GAGVSQSPSNKVTEKGKDVELRCDPISGHTALYWYRQSLGQGLEFLIYFQGNSAPDKSGLPSDRFSAERTGGSVSTLTIQRTQQEDSAVYLCASSLENRGPRGYTFGSGTRLTVV.

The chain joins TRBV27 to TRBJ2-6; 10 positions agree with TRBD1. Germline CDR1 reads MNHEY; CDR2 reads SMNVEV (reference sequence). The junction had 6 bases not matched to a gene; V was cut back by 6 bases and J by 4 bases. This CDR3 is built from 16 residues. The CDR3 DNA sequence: TGTGCCAGCAGCGGGGACAGGGGATCGGGGGCCAACGTCCTGACTTTC. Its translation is CASSGDRGSGANVLTF.

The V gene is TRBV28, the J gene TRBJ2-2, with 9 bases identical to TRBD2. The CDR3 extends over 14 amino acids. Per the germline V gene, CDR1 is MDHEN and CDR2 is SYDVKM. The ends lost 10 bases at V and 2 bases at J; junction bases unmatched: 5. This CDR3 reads CATGLAINTGELFF. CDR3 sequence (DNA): TGTGCCACCGGACTAGCGATAAACACCGGGGAGCTGTTTTTT.